Listed here is a single T cell receptor (beta chain). The antigen remains undetermined. The sample is drawn from a study of OX40 agonist ivuxolimab in advanced cancers. As for the study in general: With ivuxolimab, an agonistic anti-OX40 (CD134) antibody, patients were treated. Patients enrolled in dose escalation were diagnosed with hepatocellular carcinoma, melanoma, renal cell or head and neck cancer. With a range of roughly 20 to 80, age averaged approximately 64 years, and 70% to 85% were male. Findings and limits, study-wide: The investigators did not determine what antigen specificity the expanded peripheral T cells had.

The CDR3 is 15 amino acids. With 3 bases removed from V and 0 bases from J, the gap between germline ends came to 9 bases. Germline V gives CDR1 MGHRA, CDR2 YSYEKL. Sequencing was performed with immunoSEQ multiplex PCR; in TCRdb, only in-frame clones are kept and a portion is missing. This table holds 30,000 or so clones, about 88% found once. This TCR was recovered from an adult with an advanced solid tumor such as melanoma, head and neck, liver or kidney cancer. The specimen was CD4+ or CD8+ T cells sorted from blood, collected in a trial of the OX40 agonist ivuxolimab. The V call is TRBV4-1, the J call TRBJ1-3; D gene unclear. CDR3 nucleotide sequence: TGCGCCAGCAGCCACCTACCAGACTCTGGAAACACCATATATTTT. This gives the protein CASSHLPDSGNTIYF.